This T cell receptor beta chain was sequenced during a study of blood T cell repertoires in COVID-19. Study as a whole: Some COVID-19 samples were acute and others convalescent; all came from the United States, Italy and Spain. T cells, B-cell-depleted T cells, or PBMCs provided the cDNA or gDNA that served as material.

The J segment lost 1 base and the V segment lost 3 bases, leaving 12 bases of the junction unmatched. Germline CDR1 reads SGHKS; CDR2 reads YYEKEE (reference sequence). The CDR3 runs 19 residues. Per the study methods: Scientists estimated how many nucleated cells there were by amplifying reference gene primers. Generated by immunoSEQ multiplex PCR, the TCRdb table keeps only in-frame clones and is missing some. For V, J and clone size, that table is used; D and trimming come from the DNA. This table has about 100,000 clones, almost 80% appearing once. This receptor was identified in a woman between 65 and 79 years old with acute or convalescent COVID-19. This chain links TRBV5-5 with TRBJ2-6; 8 bases agree with TRBD1. Sequencing was carried out using peripheral blood. The CDR3 nucleotides are TGTGCCAGCAGCTCGACCGACAGGGGTCGACTTTCTGGGGCCAACGTCCTGACTTTC. This translates into CASSSTDRGRLSGANVLTF.